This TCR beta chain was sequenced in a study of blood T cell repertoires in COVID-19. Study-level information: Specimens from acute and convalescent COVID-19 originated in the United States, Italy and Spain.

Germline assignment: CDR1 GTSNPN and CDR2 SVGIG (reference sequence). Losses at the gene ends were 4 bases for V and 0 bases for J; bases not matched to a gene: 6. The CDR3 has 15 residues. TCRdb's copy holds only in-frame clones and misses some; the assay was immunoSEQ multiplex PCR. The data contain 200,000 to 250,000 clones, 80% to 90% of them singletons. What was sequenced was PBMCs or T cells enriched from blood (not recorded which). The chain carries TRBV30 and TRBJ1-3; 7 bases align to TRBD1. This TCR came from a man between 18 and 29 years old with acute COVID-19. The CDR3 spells CAWTPDRSSGNTIYF. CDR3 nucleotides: TGTGCCTGGACCCCGGACAGGAGCTCTGGAAACACCATATATTTT.